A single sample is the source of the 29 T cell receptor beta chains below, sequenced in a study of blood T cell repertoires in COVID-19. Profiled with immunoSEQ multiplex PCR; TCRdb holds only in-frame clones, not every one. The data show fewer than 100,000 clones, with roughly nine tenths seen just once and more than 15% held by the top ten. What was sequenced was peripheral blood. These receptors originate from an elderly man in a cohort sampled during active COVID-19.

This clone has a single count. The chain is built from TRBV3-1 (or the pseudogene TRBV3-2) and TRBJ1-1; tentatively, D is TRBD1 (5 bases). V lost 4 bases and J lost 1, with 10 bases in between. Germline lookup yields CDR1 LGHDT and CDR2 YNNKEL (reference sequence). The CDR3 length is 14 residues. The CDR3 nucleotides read TGTGCCAGCAGCCCCCGGGACTCGAACACTGAAGCTTTCTTT. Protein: CASSPRDSNTEAFF.

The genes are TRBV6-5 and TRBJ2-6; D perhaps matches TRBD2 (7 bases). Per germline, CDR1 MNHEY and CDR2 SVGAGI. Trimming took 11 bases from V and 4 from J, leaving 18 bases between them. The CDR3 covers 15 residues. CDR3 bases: TGTGCCTCCCTGGTGGGGGGGGCAGGGGCCAACGTCCTGACTTTC. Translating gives CASLVGGAGANVLTF.

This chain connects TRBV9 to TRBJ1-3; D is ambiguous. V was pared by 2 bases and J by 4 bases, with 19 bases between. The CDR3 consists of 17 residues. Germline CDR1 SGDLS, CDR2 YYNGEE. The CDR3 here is CASSVLGISAAGNTIYF. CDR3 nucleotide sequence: TGTGCCAGCAGCGTTCTTGGCATCTCTGCGGCCGGAAACACCATATATTTT. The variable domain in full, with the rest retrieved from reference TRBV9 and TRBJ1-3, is DSGVTQTPKHLITATGQRVTLRCSPRSGDLSVYWYQQSLDQGLQFLIQYYNGEERAKGNILERFSAQQFPDLHSELNLSSLELGDSALYFCASSVLGISAAGNTIYFGEGSWLTVV.

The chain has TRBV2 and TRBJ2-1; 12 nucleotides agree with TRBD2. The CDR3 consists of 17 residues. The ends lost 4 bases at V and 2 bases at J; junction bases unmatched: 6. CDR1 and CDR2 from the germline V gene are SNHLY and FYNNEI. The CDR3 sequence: CASSAPTSGGTYNEQFF. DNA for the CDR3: TGTGCCAGCAGTGCGCCGACTAGCGGGGGTACCTACAATGAGCAGTTCTTC.

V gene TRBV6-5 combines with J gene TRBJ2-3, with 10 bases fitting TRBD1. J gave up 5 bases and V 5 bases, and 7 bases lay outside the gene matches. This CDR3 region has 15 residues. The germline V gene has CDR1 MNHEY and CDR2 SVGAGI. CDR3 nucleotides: TGTGCCAGCAGTACCTGGACAGGGGGGCAAGATACGCAGTATTTT. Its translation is CASSTWTGGQDTQYF.

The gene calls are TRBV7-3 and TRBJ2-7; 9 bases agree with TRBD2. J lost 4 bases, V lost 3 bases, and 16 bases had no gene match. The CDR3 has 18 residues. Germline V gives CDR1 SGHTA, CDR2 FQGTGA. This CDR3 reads CASSLNPIVLAGLYEQYF. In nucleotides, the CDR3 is TGTGCCAGCAGCTTGAACCCGATCGTTCTAGCGGGATTATACGAGCAGTACTTC.

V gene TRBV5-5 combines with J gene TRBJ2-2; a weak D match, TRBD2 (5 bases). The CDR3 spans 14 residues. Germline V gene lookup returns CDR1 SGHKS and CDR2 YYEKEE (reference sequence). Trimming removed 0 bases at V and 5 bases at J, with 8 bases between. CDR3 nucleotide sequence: TGTGCCAGCAGCTTGGAAGGGAGTACCGGGGAGCTGTTTTTT. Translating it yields CASSLEGSTGELFF.

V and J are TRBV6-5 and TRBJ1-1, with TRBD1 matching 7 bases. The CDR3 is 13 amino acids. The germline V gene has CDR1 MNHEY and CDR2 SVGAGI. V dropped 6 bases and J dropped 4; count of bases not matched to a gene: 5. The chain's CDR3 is CASRVQGSTEAFF. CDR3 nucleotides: TGTGCCAGCAGGGTACAGGGGAGCACTGAAGCTTTCTTT.

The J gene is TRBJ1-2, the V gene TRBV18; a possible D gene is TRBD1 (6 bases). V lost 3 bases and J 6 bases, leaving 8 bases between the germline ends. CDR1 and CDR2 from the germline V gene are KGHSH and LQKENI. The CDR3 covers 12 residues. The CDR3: CASSPSGDGYTF. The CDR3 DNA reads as TGTGCCAGCTCACCGTCAGGGGATGGCTACACCTTC.

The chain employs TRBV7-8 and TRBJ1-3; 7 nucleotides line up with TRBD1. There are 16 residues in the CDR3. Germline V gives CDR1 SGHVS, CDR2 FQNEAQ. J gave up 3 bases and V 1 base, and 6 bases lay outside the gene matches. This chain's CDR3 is CASSLGLQGIGNTIYF. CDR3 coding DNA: TGTGCCAGCAGCTTAGGGCTACAGGGGATTGGAAACACCATATATTTT.

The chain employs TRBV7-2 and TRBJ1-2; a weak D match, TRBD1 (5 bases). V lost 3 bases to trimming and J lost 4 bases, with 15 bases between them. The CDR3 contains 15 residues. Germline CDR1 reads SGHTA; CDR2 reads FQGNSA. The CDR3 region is CASSFPFGGVYGYTF. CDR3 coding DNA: TGTGCCAGCAGCTTCCCCTTCGGGGGAGTCTATGGCTACACCTTC.

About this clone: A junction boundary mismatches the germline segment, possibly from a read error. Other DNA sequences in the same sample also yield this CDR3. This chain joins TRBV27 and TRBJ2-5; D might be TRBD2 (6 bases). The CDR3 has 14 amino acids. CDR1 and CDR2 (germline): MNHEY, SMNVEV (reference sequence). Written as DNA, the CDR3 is TGTGCTAGCAGTTTCGCGGGGTCCGGGGAGACCCAGTACTTC. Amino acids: CASSFAGSGETQYF.

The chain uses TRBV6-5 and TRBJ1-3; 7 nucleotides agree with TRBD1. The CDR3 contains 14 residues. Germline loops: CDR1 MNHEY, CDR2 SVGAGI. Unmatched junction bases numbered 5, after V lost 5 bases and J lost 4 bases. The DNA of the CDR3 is TGTGCCAGCAGTAGAGACAGGGCGGGAAACACCATATATTTT. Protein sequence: CASSRDRAGNTIYF.

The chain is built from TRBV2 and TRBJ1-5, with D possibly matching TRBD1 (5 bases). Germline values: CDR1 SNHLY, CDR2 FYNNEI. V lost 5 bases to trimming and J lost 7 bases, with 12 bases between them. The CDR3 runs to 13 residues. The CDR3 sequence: CASSPQGEQPQHF. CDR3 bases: TGTGCCAGCAGTCCCCAGGGTGAGCAGCCCCAGCATTTT.

CDR3 sequence (DNA): TGTGCCAGCTCAGGCCGGGACACCAGAAATGGTTCACCCCTCCACTTT. It yields the protein CASSGRDTRNGSPLHF. The chain links TRBV18 to TRBJ1-6; D perhaps matches TRBD1 (6 bases). The germline V and J ends were trimmed by 5 bases and 9 bases, with 20 bases remaining between them. Germline CDR1 and CDR2: KGHSH and LQKENI. There are 16 residues in the CDR3.

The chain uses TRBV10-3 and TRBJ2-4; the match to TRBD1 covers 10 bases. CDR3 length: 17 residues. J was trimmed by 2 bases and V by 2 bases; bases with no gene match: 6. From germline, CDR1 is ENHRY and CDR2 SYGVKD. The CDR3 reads CAISEPGTGVTKNIQYF. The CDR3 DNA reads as TGTGCCATCAGTGAGCCCGGGACAGGGGTGACCAAAAACATTCAGTACTTC.

CDR3 nucleotides: TGTGCCAGCAGTTTAGAGTATATGAACACTGAAGCTTTCTTT. Translating gives CASSLEYMNTEAFF. This chain uses TRBV28 with TRBJ1-1; D is ambiguous. Trimming pared 2 bases from V and 0 bases from J, leaving 7 bases between. Looked up from germline, CDR1 is MDHEN and CDR2 is SYDVKM. The CDR3 runs to 14 residues.

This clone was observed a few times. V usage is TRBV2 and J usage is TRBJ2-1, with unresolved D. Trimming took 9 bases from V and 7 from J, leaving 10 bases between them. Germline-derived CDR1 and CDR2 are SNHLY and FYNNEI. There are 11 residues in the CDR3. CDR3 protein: CASTILNEQFF. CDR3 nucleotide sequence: TGTGCCAGTACTATATTAAATGAGCAGTTCTTC.

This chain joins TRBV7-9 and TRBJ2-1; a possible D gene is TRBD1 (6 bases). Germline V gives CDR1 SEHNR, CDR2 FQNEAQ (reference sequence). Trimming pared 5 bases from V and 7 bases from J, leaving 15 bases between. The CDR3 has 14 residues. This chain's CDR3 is CASSPPTGLNEQFF. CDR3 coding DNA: TGTGCCAGCAGCCCCCCAACAGGGTTAAATGAGCAGTTCTTC.

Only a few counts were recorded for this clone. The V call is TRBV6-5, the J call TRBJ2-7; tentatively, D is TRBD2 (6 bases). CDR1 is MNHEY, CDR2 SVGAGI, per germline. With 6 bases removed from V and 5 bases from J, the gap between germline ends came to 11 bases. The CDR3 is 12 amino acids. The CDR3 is CASSSREDEQYV. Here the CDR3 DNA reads TGTGCCAGCAGCTCGAGGGAGGACGAGCAGTACGTC.

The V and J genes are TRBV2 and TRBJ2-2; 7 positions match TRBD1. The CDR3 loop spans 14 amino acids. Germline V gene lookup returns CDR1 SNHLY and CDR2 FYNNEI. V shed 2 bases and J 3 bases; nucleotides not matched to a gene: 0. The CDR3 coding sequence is TGTGCCAGCAGTGAACAGGGGGACACCGGGGAGCTGTTTTTT. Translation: CASSEQGDTGELFF.

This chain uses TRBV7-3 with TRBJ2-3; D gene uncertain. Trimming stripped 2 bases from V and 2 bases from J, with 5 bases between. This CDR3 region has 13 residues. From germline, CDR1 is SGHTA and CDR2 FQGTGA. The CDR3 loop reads CASSLANTDTQYF. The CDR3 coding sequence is TGTGCCAGCAGCTTAGCGAACACAGATACGCAGTATTTT.

The CDR3 sequence: CASSATTGTGELFF. CDR3 nucleotides: TGTGCCAGCAGCGCGACGACGGGCACCGGGGAGCTGTTTTTT. This chain uses TRBV5-4 with TRBJ2-2; D unresolved. Trimming left V 4 bases short and J 4 bases short, with 11 bases between. Germline assignment: CDR1 SGHNT and CDR2 YYREEE (reference sequence). The CDR3 is 14 residues long.

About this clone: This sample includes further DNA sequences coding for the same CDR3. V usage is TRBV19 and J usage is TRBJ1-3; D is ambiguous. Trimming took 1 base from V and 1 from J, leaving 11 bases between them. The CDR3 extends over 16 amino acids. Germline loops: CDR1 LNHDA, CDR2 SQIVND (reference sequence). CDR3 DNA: TGTGCCAGTAGTATAGGTTACAGCCTTTCTGGAAACACCATATATTTT. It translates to CASSIGYSLSGNTIYF.

In DNA, the CDR3 is TGTGCCAGCAGCAAACAGGGGGCCAACACAGATACGCAGTATTTT. It translates to CASSKQGANTDTQYF. The chain recombines TRBV3-1 (or the pseudogene TRBV3-2) with TRBJ2-3, with TRBD1 matching 9 bases. This CDR3 is 15 amino acids long. Germline CDR1 reads LGHDT; CDR2 reads YNNKEL (reference sequence). V shed 5 bases and J 2 bases; nucleotides not matched to a gene: 5.

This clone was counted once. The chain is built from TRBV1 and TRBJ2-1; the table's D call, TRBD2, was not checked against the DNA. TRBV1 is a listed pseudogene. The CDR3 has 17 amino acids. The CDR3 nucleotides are TGCACCAGCAGACCAAGGCGGGGGGCCCTCTCTGACAATGAGCAGTTCTTC. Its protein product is CTSRPRRGALSDNEQFF.

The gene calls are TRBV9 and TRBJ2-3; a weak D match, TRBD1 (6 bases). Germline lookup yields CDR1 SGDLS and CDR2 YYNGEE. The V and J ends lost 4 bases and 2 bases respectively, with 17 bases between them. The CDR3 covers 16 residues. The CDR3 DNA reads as TGTGCCAGCAGCATGGGACAAGGACTTCCCACAGATACGCAGTATTTT. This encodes CASSMGQGLPTDTQYF.

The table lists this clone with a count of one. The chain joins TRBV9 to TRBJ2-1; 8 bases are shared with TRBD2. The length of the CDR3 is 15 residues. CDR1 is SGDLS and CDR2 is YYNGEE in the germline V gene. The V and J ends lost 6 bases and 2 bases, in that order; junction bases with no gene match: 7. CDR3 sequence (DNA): TGTGCCAGCACCCCCCGGGGGGGCCCCTACAATGAGCAGTTCTTC. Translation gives CASTPRGGPYNEQFF.

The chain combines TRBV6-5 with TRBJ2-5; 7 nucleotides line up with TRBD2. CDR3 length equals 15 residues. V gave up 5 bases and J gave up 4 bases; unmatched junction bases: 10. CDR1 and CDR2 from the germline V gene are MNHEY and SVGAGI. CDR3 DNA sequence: TGTGCCAGCAGTCCGAGAAGGACTAGGGGAGAGACCCAGTACTTC. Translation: CASSPRRTRGETQYF.